The rows below give T cell receptor beta chains drawn from one sample of a study of T cell repertoires in cytomegalovirus infection. TCRdb fed the reads into MiXCR, producing one record per CDR3 protein. The data contain about 740,000 distinct CDR3 sequences, 35% of them seen just once; the ten biggest clones take up around 2.8%. The specimen sequenced was PBMCs. Every receptor here comes from a human donor in good health (CMV status not recorded). Some clones in this sample may be carry-over from other donors' samples. CDR3s include the opening cysteine and the closing phenylalanine or tryptophan. A D gene is named only where the DNA matches it firmly. Not every row has a clone size; where given, it reads once, few, many or a size class.

v_call	clone_size	d_call	j_call	cdr3_aa	cdr3_nt
TRBV6-1	NA	NA	TRBJ1-6	CASSELPRTTNSPLHF	TGTGCCAGCAGTGAACTCCCGCGGACGACCAATTCACCCCTCCACTTT
TRBV2	NA	NA	TRBJ2-7	CASREDSRLYEQYF	TGTGCCAGCAGAGAGGACAGTCGCCTCTACGAGCAGTACTTC
TRBV7-2	many	NA	TRBJ2-7	CASSLRSIGGEQYF	TGTGCCAGCAGCTTAAGGTCTATCGGGGGCGAGCAGTACTTC
TRBV6-5	NA	NA	TRBJ2-5	CASSFFPQGGETQYF	TGTGCCAGCAGTTTCTTTCCTCAAGGCGGGGAGACCCAGTACTTC
TRBV11-2	few	TRBD2	TRBJ2-2	CASRLVLSSGGPSGELFF	TGTGCCAGCAGGCTTGTTCTTTCCAGCGGGGGCCCGTCCGGGGAGCTGTTTTTT
TRBV7-2	NA	TRBD1	TRBJ1-6	CASSVQGAPDSPLRF	TGTGCCAGCAGCGTCCAGGGGGCGCCTGATTCACCCCTCCGCTTT
TRBV20-1	NA	TRBD1	TRBJ2-7	CSAVTGINYEQYF	TGCAGTGCCGTGACAGGGATTAACTACGAGCAGTACTTC
TRBV7-6	many	TRBD1	TRBJ2-2	CASSLGTGVTGELFF	TGTGCCAGCAGCTTAGGGACAGGGGTTACCGGGGAGCTGTTTTTT
TRBV28	many	TRBD2	TRBJ2-3	CASSSGLATDTQYF	TGTGCTAGCAGCTCCGGACTAGCGACGGATACGCAGTATTTT
TRBV6-1	few	NA	TRBJ1-6	CASDFPPSRGGNSPLHF	TGTGCCAGCGACTTTCCTCCCTCAAGGGGTGGTAATTCACCCCTCCACTTT
TRBV7-9	NA	NA	TRBJ2-3	CASSSSQRHTQYF	TGTGCCAGCAGCTCAAGCCAGAGACATACGCAGTATTTT
TRBV28	once	NA	TRBJ2-2	CASSSLTGIPSNTGELFF	TGTGCCAGCAGTTCCTTAACAGGGATCCCCTCGAACACCGGGGAGCTGTTTTTT
TRBV28	NA	TRBD1	TRBJ1-2	CASSQGQGVVYGYTF	TGTGCCAGCAGCCAAGGACAGGGAGTGGTCTATGGCTACACCTTC
TRBV6-8	NA	TRBD2	TRBJ2-1	CASSYSGVKFGGGNEQFF	TGTGCCAGCAGTTACTCAGGGGTCAAATTCGGGGGGGGCAATGAGCAGTTCTTC
TRBV7-2	NA	NA	TRBJ1-2	CASSTALYGYTF	TGTGCCAGCAGCACGGCACTCTATGGCTACACCTTC
TRBV28	few	NA	TRBJ2-2	CASSGVRYTGELFF	TGTGCCAGCAGCGGAGTACGGTATACCGGGGAGCTGTTTTTT
TRBV19	NA	NA	TRBJ1-4	CASSIAWGQKLFF	TGTGCCAGTAGTATCGCGTGGGGTCAAAAACTGTTTTTT